The present T cell receptor beta chain was sequenced within a study of radiotherapy plus CTLA-4 blockade in lung cancer. At the level of the study: There were objective responses in 18% of patients, and about 31% had disease control.

Measured with immunoSEQ multiplex PCR; TCRdb has only the in-frame clones, and not every one. The sample yields around 86,000 clones, around 83% seen once. With ipilimumab providing CTLA-4 blockade, focal radiation was administered to patients who had chemo-refractory metastatic non-small-cell lung cancer. This clonotype originated in a human donor with non-small cell lung cancer who had stable disease on radiotherapy plus ipilimumab. The source was peripheral blood, collected from a patient treated with radiotherapy plus ipilimumab.

The CDR3 sequence: CASSWTDSNQPQHF. The CDR3 nucleotides are TGTGCCAGCAGTTGGACAGATAGCAATCAGCCCCAGCATTTT. The rearrangement uses TRBV28 and TRBJ1-5, with a tentative D call TRBD1 (6 bases). Looked up from germline, CDR1 is MDHEN and CDR2 is SYDVKM. This CDR3 has 14 amino acids. The germline V and J ends were trimmed by 4 bases and 0 bases, with 7 bases remaining between them.